This T cell receptor (beta chain) came from a study of blood T cell repertoires in COVID-19 (dated by TCRdb to the early 2020s). Regarding the study in general: Samples from collaborators originated in the United States, Italy and Spain and spanned both the acute and convalescent phases of COVID-19. Where HLA class I and class II types were available, the types were taken from metadata supplied by the sample provider, not from assay-based typing. The sample metadata nearly always contained a de-identified subject ID, COVID-19 status, age in years and sex. The material from the prospective study consisted of cDNA or gDNA derived from T cells, B-cell-depleted T cells, or PBMCs. Subjects who had been exposed to COVID-19, were actively infected with it, or had recovered from it provided the deeply sampled blood TCRbeta repertoires that made up the dataset. Samples came from the ongoing ImmuneRACE study (first 160 participants) plus 1,254 subjects from 6 global collaborators. The repertoires were released in a freely available public database intended as a resource for research on the immune response to SARS-CoV-2.

TCRbeta CDR3 regions were amplified from genomic DNA by means of the immunoSEQ Assay, a bias-controlled multiplex PCR. The published analysis was carried out like this. The number of nucleated cells in each sample was estimated by amplification of reference gene primers within the assay. To quantify the absolute abundance of each unique TCRbeta CDR3 rearrangement, sequence reads were collapsed and filtered. Productive Simpson clonality was computed per sample as the square root of Simpson's diversity index over productive rearrangements. TCRdb obtained this table from immuneACCESS and retained in-frame rearrangements with V and J assigned. These tables miss some clones; where compared with another copy, unresolved V genes account for less than half of the shortfall, and the remainder is unexplained. V and J calls and clone size are those listed in that table; D and trimming were worked out from the DNA. This sample comprises 140,000 or so clones, around 81% of them detected only once. The ten biggest clones cover 5% of the sample.

Concerning this clone: The target of this receptor is not known. Base-call qualities are not available, and no considerably larger clone is one nucleotide away.

Each collaborating institution followed its own protocols to collect whole blood in K2EDTA tubes. Collaborator samples were shipped for TCRbeta analysis as frozen whole blood, isolated PBMCs, or DNA extracted from either sample type. What the work shows at the level of the full study, not this receptor alone: The quantity of clinical and demographic metadata differed by source and by participant and was supplied without curation.

CDR1 and CDR2, looked up from the germline V gene, are LGHNA and YNFKEQ. The CDR3 numbers 15 residues from cysteine through phenylalanine. The CDR3 DNA has 45 bases and is translated from base 1. V is clipped by 3 bases and J by 8 bases, and the sequence between their germline boundaries is 17 bases long. In this chain, TRBV4-2 is recombined with TRBJ2-1; TRBD2 might be the D gene, on 6 matching bases. The sequencing sample was made of peripheral blood. This TCR was recovered from a woman in her 50s with acute or convalescent COVID-19. The DNA sequence is as follows: TGTGCCAGCAGCCAGATGGGACTTCTAGGCGATGAGCAGTTCTTC. Its coded protein is CASSQMGLLGDEQFF.